Listed below are T cell receptor beta chains from one sample, sequenced in a study of blood T cell repertoires in COVID-19. Profiling relied on immunoSEQ multiplex PCR, and the TCRdb table lists in-frame clones only, not all of them. The sample lists over 150,000 clones, 82% occurring once. Sequences were obtained from peripheral blood. These receptors came from a woman older than 75 with active or convalescent COVID-19. Both conserved end residues are part of each CDR3. Each record gives: V gene, J gene, CDR3 protein.

v_gene: TRBV28
j_gene: TRBJ1-2
CDR3aa: CASTTPGNHYGYTF

v_gene: TRBV6-5
j_gene: TRBJ1-2
CDR3aa: CASSYSTGEDGYTF

v_gene: TRBV15
j_gene: TRBJ2-1
CDR3aa: CATRGVLGYNEQFF

v_gene: TRBV19
j_gene: TRBJ2-3
CDR3aa: CASSIGSGADTQYF

v_gene: TRBV5-4
j_gene: TRBJ2-5
CDR3aa: CASSLDGTGGLETQYF

v_gene: TRBV11-2
j_gene: TRBJ2-5
CDR3aa: CASRLAGAQYF

v_gene: TRBV2
j_gene: TRBJ2-5
CDR3aa: CASSGQQETQYF

v_gene: TRBV20-1
j_gene: TRBJ2-7
CDR3aa: CSASLDTYSYEQYF

v_gene: TRBV12-3/TRBV12-4
j_gene: TRBJ2-2
CDR3aa: CAGCRANTGELFF

v_gene: TRBV20-1
j_gene: TRBJ2-5
CDR3aa: CSAGEGETQYF

v_gene: TRBV28
j_gene: TRBJ2-7
CDR3aa: CASSPPGVSYEQYF

v_gene: TRBV6-1
j_gene: TRBJ2-1
CDR3aa: CASSVLRSSGRGNEQFF

v_gene: TRBV28
j_gene: TRBJ2-3
CDR3aa: CASTGTGATDTQYF

v_gene: TRBV7-8
j_gene: TRBJ1-2
CDR3aa: CASSQDRGQGGYTF

v_gene: TRBV5-1
j_gene: TRBJ2-2
CDR3aa: CASSPDRGNTGELFF

v_gene: TRBV11-3
j_gene: TRBJ1-6
CDR3aa: CASSFLTGSPLHF

v_gene: TRBV5-1
j_gene: TRBJ2-7
CDR3aa: CASALLSVEDYEQYF

v_gene: TRBV28
j_gene: TRBJ1-5
CDR3aa: CASSPPGSNQPQHF

v_gene: TRBV5-6
j_gene: TRBJ2-7
CDR3aa: CASRTSFSYEQYF

v_gene: TRBV7-3
j_gene: TRBJ2-3
CDR3aa: CASSSSGLGTDTQYF

v_gene: TRBV5-1
j_gene: TRBJ1-4
CDR3aa: CASSVMGQENEKLFF

v_gene: TRBV18
j_gene: TRBJ2-5
CDR3aa: CASSPQGGETQYF

v_gene: TRBV10-2
j_gene: TRBJ1-5
CDR3aa: CASGYDRAGDRGQPQHF

v_gene: TRBV11-2
j_gene: TRBJ1-5
CDR3aa: CASSQTGVQPQHF

v_gene: TRBV4-1
j_gene: TRBJ2-2
CDR3aa: CASSIIWGQTGELFF

v_gene: TRBV7-7
j_gene: TRBJ2-1
CDR3aa: CASSSQGGDEQFF

v_gene: TRBV18
j_gene: TRBJ1-6
CDR3aa: CASSPISQGLGSPLHF

v_gene: TRBV19
j_gene: TRBJ2-6
CDR3aa: CASSIQGSNVLTF

v_gene: TRBV24-1
j_gene: TRBJ2-3
CDR3aa: CATSDSGLAGGDTQYF

v_gene: TRBV2
j_gene: TRBJ1-4
CDR3aa: CASVRDSGEKLFF

v_gene: TRBV19
j_gene: TRBJ1-1
CDR3aa: CASRQGQGYTEAFF

v_gene: TRBV6-5
j_gene: TRBJ1-5
CDR3aa: CASSYARSGTMAQHF

v_gene: TRBV7-2
j_gene: TRBJ2-2
CDR3aa: CASSPVAGQTGELFF

v_gene: TRBV7-3
j_gene: TRBJ2-2
CDR3aa: CASSASESGELFF